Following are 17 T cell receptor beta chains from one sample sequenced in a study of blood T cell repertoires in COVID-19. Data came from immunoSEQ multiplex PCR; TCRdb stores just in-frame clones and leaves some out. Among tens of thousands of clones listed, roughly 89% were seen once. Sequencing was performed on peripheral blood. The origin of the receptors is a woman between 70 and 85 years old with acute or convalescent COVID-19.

CDR3: CASSFAGSDSPLHF. The CDR3 DNA is TGCGCCAGCAGCTTCGCAGGATCGGATTCACCCCTCCACTTT. This sequence joins TRBV5-1 and TRBJ1-6, with D unresolved. This CDR3 is 14 amino acids long. The germline V gene has CDR1 SGHRS and CDR2 YFSETQ. The V end lost 2 bases, the J end lost 8 bases, and 11 bases lay between the germline ends.

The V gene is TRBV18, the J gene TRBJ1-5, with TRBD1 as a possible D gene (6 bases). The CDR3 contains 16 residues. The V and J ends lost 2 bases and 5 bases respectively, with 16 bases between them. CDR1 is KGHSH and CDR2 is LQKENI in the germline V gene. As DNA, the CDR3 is TGTGCCAGCTCACCAACCACAGGGTTGCGGGATCAGCCCCAGCATTTT. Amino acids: CASSPTTGLRDQPQHF.

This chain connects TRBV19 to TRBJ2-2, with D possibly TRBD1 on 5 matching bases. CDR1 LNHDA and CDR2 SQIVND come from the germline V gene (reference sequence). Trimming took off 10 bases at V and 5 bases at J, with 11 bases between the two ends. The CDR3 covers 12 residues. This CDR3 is CATTDHTGELFF. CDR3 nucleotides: TGTGCCACGACAGATCATACCGGGGAGCTGTTTTTT.

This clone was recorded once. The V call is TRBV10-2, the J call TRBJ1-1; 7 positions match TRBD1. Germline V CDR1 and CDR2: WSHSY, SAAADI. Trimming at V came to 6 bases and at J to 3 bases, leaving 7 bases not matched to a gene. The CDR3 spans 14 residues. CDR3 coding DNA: TGCGCCAGCAGGAAGGGGGCGCAGGACACTGAAGCTTTCTTT. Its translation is CASRKGAQDTEAFF.

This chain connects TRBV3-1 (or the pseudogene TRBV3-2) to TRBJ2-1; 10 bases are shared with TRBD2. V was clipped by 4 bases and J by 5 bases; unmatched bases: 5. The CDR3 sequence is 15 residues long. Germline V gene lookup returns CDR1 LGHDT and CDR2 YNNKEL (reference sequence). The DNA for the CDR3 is TGTGCCAGCAGCCCGTGGACTAGCGGTAACAATGAGCAGTTCTTC. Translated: CASSPWTSGNNEQFF.

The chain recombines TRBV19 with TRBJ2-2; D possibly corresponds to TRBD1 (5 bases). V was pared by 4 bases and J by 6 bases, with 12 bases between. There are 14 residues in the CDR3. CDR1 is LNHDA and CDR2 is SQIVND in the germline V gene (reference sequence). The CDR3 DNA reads TGTGCCAGTAGTACCCGGTGGGGCCCCGGGGAGCTGTTTTTT. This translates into CASSTRWGPGELFF.

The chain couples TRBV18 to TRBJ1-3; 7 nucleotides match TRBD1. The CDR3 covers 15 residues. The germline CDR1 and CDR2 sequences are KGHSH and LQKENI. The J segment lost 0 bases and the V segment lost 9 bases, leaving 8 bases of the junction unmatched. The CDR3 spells CASTGAEHSGNTIYF. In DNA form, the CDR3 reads TGTGCCAGTACAGGGGCGGAACACTCTGGAAACACCATATATTTT.

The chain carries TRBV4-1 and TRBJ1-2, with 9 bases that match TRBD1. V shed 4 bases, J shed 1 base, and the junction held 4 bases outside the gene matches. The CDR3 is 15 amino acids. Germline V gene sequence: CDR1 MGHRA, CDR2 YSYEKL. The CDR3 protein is CASSPGQGFNYGYTF. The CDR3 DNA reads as TGCGCCAGCAGCCCAGGACAGGGGTTTAACTATGGCTACACCTTC.

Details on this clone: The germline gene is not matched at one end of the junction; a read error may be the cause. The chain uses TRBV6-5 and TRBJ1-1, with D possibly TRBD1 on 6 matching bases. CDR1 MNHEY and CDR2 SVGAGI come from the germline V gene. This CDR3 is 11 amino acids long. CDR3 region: CASSSHRESLF. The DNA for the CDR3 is TGTGCCAGCAGTTCCCACAGGGAAAGTCTCTTT.

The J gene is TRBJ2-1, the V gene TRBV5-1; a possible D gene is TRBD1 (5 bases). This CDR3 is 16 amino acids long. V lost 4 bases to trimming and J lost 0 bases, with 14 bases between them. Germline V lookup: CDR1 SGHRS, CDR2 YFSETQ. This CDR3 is CASSTGPDSSYNEQFF. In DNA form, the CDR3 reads TGCGCCAGCAGCACAGGACCCGACAGCTCCTACAATGAGCAGTTCTTC.

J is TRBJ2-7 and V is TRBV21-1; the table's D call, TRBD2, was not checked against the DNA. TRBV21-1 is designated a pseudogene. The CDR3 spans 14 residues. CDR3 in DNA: TGTGCCAGCAGCAAAGGAGGCGGAAACTACGAGCAGTACGTC. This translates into CASSKGGGNYEQYV.

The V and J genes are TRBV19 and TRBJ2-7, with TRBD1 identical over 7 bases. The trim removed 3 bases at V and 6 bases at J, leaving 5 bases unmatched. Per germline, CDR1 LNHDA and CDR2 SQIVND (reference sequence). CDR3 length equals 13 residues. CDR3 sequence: CASSIGQEVEQYF. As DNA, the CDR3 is TGTGCCAGTAGTATCGGACAGGAAGTCGAGCAGTACTTC. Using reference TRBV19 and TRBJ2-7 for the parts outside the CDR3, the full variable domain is DGGITQSPKYLFRKEGQNVTLSCEQNLNHDAMYWYRQDPGQGLRLIYYSQIVNDFQKGDIAEGYSVSREKKESFPLTVTSAQKNPTAFYLCASSIGQEVEQYFGPGTRLTVT.

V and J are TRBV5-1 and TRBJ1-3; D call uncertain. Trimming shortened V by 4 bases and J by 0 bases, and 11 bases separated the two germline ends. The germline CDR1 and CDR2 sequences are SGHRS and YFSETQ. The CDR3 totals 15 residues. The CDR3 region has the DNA TGCGCCAGCAGCCGCGACGGGATCTCTGGAAACACCATATATTTT. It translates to CASSRDGISGNTIYF. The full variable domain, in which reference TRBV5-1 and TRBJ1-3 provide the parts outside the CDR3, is KAGVTQTPRYLIKTRGQQVTLSCSPISGHRSVSWYQQTPGQGLQFLFEYFSETQRNKGNFPGRFSGRQFSNSRSEMNVSTLELGDSALYLCASSRDGISGNTIYFGEGSWLTVV.

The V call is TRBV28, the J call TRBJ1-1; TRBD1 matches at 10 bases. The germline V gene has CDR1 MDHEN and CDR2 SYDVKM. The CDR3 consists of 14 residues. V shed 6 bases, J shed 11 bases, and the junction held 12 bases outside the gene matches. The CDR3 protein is CASRQNRDRGSAFF. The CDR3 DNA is TGTGCCAGCAGACAAAACCGGGACAGGGGTAGTGCTTTCTTT.

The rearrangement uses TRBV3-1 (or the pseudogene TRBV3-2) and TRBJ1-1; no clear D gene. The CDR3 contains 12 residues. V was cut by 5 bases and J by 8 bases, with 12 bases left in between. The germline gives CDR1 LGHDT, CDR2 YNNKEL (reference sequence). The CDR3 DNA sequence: TGTGCCAGCAGCTACCGGGGATCCGAAGCTTTCTTT. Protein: CASSYRGSEAFF.

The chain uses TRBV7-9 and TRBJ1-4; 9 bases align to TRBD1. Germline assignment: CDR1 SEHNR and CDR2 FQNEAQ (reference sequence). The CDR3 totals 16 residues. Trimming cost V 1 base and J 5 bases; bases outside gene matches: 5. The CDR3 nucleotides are TGTGCCAGCAGCTTAGTCACCGGGACAGGGAATGAAAAACTGTTTTTT. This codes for CASSLVTGTGNEKLFF.

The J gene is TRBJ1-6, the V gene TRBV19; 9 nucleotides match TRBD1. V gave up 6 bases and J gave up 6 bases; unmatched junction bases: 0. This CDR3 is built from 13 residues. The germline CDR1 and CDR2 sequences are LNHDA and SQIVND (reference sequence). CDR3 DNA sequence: TGTGCCAGTAGGGACAGGGGTAATTCACCCCTCCACTTT. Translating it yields CASRDRGNSPLHF.